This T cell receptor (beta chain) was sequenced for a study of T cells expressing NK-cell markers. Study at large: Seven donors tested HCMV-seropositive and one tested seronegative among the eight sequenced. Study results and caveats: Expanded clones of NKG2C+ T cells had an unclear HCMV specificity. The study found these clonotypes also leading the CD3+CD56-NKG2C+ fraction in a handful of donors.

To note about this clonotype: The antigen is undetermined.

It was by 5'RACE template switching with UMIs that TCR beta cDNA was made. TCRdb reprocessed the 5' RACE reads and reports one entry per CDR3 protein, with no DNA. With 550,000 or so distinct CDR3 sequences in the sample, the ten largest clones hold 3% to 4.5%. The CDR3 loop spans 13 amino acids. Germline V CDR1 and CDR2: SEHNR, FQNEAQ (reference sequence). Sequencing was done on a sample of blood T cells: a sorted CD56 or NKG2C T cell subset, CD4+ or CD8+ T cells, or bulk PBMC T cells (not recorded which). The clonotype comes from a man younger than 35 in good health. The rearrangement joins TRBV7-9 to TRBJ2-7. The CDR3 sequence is CASSFGIKDEQYF.